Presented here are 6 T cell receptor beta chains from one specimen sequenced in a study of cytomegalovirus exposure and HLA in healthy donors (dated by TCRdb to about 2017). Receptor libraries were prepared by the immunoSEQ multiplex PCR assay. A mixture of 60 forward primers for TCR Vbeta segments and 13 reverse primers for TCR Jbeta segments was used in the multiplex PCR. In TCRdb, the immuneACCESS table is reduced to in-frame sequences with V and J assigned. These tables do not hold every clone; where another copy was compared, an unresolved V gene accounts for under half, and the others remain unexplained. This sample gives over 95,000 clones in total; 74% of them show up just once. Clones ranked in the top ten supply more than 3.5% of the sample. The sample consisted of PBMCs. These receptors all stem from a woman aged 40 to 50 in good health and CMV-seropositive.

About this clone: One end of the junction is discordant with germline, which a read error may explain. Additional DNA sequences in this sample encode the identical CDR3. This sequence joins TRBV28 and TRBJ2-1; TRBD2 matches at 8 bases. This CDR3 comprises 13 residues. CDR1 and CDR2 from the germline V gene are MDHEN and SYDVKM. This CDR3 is CASQGLAGYEQFF. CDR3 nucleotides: TGCGCCAGCCAAGGACTAGCCGGCTATGAGCAGTTCTTC. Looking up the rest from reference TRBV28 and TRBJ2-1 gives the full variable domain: DVKVTQSSRYLVKRTGEKVFLECVQDMDHENMFWYRQDPGLGLRLIYFSYDVKMKEKGDIPEGYSVSREKKERFSLILESASTNQTSMYLCASQGLAGYEQFFGPGTRLTVL.

The CDR3 here is CATRDSSYEQYF. The CDR3 DNA reads as TGTGCCACCCGGGACAGTTCCTACGAGCAGTACTTC. The genes are TRBV6-1 and TRBJ2-7; 7 bases line up with TRBD1. The V segment lost 10 bases and the J segment 1 base; nucleotides outside the gene matches: 4. Germline loops: CDR1 MNHNS, CDR2 SASEGT. The CDR3 contains 12 residues.

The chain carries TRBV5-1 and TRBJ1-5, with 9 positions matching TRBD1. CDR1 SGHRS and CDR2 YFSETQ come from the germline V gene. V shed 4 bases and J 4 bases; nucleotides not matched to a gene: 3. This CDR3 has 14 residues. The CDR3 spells CASSEGQGNQPQHF. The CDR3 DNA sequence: TGCGCCAGCAGCGAGGGACAGGGAAATCAGCCCCAGCATTTT.

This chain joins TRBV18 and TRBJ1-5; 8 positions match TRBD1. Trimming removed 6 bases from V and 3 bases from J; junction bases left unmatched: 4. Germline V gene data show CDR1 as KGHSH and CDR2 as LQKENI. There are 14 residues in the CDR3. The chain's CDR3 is CASSQDRVNQPQHF. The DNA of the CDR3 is TGTGCCAGCTCCCAGGACAGGGTCAATCAGCCCCAGCATTTT.

The DNA for the CDR3 is TGTGCCAGCAGCTTAGCGCCTCGGGACACCGTAACCGAGCAGTACTTC. It yields the protein CASSLAPRDTVTEQYF. J is TRBJ2-7 and V is TRBV7-9; TRBD1 might be the D (6 bases). V lost 0 bases and J lost 6, with 18 bases in between. Germline CDR1 is SEHNR and CDR2 is FQNEAQ (reference sequence). The length of the CDR3 is 16 residues.

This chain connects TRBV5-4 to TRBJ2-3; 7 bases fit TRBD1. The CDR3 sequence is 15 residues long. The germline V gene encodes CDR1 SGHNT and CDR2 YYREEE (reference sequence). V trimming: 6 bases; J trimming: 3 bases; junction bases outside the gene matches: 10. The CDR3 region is CASTSVKGATDTQYF. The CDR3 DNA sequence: TGTGCCAGCACCTCCGTGAAGGGGGCGACAGATACGCAGTATTTT.